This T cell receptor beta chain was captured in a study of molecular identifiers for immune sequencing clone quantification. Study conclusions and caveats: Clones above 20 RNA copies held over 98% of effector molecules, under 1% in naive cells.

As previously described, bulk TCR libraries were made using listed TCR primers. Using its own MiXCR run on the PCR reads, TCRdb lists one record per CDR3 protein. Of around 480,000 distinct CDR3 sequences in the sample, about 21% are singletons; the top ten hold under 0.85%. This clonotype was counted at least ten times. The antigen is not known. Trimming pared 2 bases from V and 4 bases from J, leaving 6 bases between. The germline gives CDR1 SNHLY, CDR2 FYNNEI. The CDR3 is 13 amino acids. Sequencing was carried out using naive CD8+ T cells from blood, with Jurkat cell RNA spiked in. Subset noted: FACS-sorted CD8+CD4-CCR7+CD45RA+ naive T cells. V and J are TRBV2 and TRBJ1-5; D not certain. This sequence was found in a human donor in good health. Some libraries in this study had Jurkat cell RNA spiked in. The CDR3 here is CASSERGNQPQHF. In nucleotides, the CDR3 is TGTGCCAGCAGTGAAAGAGGTAATCAGCCCCAGCATTTT.